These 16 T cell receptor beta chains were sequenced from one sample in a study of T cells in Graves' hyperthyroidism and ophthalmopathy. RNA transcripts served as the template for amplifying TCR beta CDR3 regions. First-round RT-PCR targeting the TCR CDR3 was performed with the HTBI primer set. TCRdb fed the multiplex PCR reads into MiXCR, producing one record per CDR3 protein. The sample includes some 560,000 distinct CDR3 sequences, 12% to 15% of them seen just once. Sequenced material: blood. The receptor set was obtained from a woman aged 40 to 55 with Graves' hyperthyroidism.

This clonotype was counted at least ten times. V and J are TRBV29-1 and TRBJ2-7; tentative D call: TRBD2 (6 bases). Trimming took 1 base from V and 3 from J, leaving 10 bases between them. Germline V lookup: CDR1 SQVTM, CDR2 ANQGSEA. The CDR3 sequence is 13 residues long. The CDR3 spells CSVEATGDYEQYF. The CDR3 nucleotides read TGCAGCGTTGAAGCTACGGGGGACTACGAGCAGTACTTC.

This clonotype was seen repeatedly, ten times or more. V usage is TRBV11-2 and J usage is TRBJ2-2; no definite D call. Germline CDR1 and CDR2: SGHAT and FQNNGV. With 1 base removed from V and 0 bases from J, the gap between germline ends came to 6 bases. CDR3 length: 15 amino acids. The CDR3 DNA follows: TGTGCCAGCAGCTTAGTGACATCGAACACCGGGGAGCTGTTTTTT. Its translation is CASSLVTSNTGELFF.

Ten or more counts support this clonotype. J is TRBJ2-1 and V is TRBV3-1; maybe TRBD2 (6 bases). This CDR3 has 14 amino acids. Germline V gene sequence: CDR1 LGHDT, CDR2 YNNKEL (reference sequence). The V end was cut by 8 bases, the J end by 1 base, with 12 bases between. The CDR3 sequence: CASGQGTSYNEQFF. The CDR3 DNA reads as TGTGCCAGCGGTCAAGGGACTTCCTACAATGAGCAGTTCTTC.

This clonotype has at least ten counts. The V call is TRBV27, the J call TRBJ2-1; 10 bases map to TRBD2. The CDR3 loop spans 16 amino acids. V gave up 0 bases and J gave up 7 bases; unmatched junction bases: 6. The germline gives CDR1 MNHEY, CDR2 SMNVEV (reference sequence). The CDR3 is CASSLSTSGRGNEQFF. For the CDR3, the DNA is TGTGCCAGCAGTTTATCGACGAGCGGGAGGGGTAATGAGCAGTTCTTC.

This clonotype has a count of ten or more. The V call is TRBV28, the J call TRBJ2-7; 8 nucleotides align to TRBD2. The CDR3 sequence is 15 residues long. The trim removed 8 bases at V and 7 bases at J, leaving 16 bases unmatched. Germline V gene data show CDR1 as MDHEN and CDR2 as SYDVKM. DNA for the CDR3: TGTGCCAGCGCCCCCGGGGCTAGCGGGCGACTTGAGCAGTACTTC. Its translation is CASAPGASGRLEQYF.

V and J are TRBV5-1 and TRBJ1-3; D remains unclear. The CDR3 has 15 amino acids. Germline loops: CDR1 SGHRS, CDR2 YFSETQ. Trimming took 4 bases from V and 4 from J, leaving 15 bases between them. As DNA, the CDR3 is TGCGCCAGCAGCCCAGCCGCAGGTGGAGGAAACACCATATATTTT. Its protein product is CASSPAAGGGNTIYF.

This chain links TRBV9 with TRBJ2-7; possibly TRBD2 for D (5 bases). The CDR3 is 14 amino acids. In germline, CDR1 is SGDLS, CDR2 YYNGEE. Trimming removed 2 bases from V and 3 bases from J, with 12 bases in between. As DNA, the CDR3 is TGTGCCAGCAGCGTTTCGGGGTTAGGCTACGAGCAGTACTTC. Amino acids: CASSVSGLGYEQYF. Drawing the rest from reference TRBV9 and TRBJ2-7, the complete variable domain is DSGVTQTPKHLITATGQRVTLRCSPRSGDLSVYWYQQSLDQGLQFLIQYYNGEERAKGNILERFSAQQFPDLHSELNLSSLELGDSALYFCASSVSGLGYEQYFGPGTRLTVT.

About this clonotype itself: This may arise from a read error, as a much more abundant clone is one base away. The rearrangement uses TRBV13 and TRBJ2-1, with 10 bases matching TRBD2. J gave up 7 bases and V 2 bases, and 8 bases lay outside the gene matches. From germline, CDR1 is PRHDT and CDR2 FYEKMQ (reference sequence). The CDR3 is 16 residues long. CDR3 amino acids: CASSLCSLAGVNEQFF. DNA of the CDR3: TGTGCCAGCAGCTTATGTTCCCTAGCGGGAGTGAATGAGCAGTTCTTC.

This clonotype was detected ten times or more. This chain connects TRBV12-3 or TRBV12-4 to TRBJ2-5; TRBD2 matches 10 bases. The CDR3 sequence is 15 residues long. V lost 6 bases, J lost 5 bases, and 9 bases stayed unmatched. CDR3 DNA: TGTGCCAGCAGCGTGGGGGGACTAGCGCGGGAGACCCAGTACTTC. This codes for CASSVGGLARETQYF.

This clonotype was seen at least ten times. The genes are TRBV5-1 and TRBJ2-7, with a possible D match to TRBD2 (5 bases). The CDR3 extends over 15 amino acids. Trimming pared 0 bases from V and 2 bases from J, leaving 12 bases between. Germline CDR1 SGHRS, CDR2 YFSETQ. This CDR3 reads CASSLASAETYEQYF. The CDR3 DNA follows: TGCGCCAGCAGCTTGGCCTCAGCGGAAACCTACGAGCAGTACTTC.

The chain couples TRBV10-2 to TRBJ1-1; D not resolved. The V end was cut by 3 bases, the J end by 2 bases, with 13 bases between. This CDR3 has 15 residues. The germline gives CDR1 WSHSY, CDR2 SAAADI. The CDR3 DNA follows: TGCGCCAGCAGTGATGTGGAGGGAATAAACACTGAAGCTTTCTTT. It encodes CASSDVEGINTEAFF.

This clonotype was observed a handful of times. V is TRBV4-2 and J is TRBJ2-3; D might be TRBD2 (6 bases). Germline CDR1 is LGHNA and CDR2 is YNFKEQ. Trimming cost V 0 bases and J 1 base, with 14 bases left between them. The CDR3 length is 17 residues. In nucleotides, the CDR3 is TGTGCCAGCAGCCAAGATCTGGCGGCTAGCGGCACAGATACGCAGTATTTT. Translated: CASSQDLAASGTDTQYF.

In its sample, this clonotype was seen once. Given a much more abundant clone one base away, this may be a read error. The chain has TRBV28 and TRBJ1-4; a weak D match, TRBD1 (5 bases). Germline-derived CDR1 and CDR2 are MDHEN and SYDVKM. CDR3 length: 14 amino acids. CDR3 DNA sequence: TGTGCCAGCAGTCCGCCAGCGATAGGGGAAAGACTGTTTTTT. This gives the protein CASSPPAIGERLFF.

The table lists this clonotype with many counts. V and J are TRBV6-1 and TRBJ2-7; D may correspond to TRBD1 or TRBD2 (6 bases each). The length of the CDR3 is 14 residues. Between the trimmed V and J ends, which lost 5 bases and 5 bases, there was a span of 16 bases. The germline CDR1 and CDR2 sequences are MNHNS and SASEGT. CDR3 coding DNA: TGTGCCAGCAGTTTCCTAGGGGGGTACGACGAGCAGTACTTC. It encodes CASSFLGGYDEQYF.

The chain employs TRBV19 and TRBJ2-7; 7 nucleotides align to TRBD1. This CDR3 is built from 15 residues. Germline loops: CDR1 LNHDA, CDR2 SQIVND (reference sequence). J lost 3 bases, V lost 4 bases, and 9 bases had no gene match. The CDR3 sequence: CASSNGDSVIYEQYF. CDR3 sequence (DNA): TGTGCCAGTAGTAACGGGGACAGTGTGATCTACGAGCAGTACTTC.

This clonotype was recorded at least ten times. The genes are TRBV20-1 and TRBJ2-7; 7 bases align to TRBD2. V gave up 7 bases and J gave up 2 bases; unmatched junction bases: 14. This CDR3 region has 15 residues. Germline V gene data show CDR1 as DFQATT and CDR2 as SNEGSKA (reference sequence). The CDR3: CSVPGPGGSTYEQYF. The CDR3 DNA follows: TGCAGTGTTCCCGGCCCGGGAGGATCGACCTACGAGCAGTACTTC.